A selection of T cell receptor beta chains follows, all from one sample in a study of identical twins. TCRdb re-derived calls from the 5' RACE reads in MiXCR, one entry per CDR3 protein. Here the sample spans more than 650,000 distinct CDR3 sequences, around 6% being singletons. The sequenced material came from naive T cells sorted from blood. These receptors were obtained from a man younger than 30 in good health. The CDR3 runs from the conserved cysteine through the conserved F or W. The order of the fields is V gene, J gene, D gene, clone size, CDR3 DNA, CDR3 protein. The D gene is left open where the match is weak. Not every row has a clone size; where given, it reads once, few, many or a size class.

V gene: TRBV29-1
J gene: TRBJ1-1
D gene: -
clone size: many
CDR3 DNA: TGCAGCGTAAATATGAACACTGAAGCTTTCTTT
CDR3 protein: CSVNMNTEAFF

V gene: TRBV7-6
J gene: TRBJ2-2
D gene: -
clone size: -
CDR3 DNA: TGTGCCAGCAGCTTAAGGACCGAAAACACCGGGGAGCTGTTTTTT
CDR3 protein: CASSLRTENTGELFF

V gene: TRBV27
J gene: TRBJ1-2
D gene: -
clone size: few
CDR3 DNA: TGTGCCAGCAGTTACGGGGTTAACTATGGCTACACCTTC
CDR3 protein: CASSYGVNYGYTF

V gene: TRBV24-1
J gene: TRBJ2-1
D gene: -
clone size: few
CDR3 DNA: TGTGCCACCAGTGATTTAAGGGCTTCCAATGAGCAGTTCTTC
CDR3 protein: CATSDLRASNEQFF

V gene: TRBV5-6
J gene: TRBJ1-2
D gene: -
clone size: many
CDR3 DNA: TGTGCCAGCAGCTGGTCAGGGACTCCTGGAGGCTACACCTTC
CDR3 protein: CASSWSGTPGGYTF

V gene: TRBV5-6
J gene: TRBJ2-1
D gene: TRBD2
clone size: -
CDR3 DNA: TGTGCCAGCAGCCCCCTGAGGCGGGAGGGGGGTGAGCAGTTCTTC
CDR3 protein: CASSPLRREGGEQFF

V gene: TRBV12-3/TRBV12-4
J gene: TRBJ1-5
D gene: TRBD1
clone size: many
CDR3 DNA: TGTGCCAGCAGGTTCTCCGGGACAGGGAATCAGCCCCAGCATTTT
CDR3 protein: CASRFSGTGNQPQHF

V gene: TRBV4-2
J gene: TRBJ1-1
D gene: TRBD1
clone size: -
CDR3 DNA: TGTGCCAGCAGCCAAGATGAGGGGGCCTCAGGGGAAGCTTTCTTT
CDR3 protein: CASSQDEGASGEAFF

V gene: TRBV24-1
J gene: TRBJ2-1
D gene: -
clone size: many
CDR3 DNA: TGTGCCACCGGGCAGACTAGTTTTTCCTACAATGAGCAGTTCTTC
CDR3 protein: CATGQTSFSYNEQFF

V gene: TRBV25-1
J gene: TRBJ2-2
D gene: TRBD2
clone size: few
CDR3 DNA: TGTGCCAGCAGTGAATTCCCCGGGGGGGTCAACACCGGGGAGCTGTTTTTT
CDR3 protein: CASSEFPGGVNTGELFF

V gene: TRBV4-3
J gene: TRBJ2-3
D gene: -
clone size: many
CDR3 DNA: TGCGCCAGCAGCCAAGATAGGAGACACCAAAGCACAGATACGCAGTATTTT
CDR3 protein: CASSQDRRHQSTDTQYF

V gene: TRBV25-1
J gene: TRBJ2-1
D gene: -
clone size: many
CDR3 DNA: TGTGCCAGCAGTGGCGGCCGTCCTATAACCTACAATGAGCAGTTCTTC
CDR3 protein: CASSGGRPITYNEQFF

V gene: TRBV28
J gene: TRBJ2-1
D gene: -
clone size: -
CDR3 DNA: TGTGCCAGCAGGGAGGCAGGGACTAATGAGCAGTTCTTC
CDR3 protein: CASREAGTNEQFF

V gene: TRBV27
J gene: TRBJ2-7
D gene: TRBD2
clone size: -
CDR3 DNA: TGTGCCAGCGGGGATAGCGGGAGGGGATACGAGCAGTACTTC
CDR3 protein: CASGDSGRGYEQYF

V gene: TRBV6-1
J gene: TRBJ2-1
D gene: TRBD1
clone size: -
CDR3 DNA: TGTGCCAGCAGGGGACAGGGGCTCTCCTACAATGAGCAGTTCTTC
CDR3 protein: CASRGQGLSYNEQFF

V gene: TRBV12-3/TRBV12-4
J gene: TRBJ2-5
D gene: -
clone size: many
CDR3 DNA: TGTGCCAGCAGTTTAGCAGAGCAAGAGACCCAGTACTTC
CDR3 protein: CASSLAEQETQYF

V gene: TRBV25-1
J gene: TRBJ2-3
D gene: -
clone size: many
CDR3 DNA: TGTGCCAGCAGCGAACGTTGGGGGAACACAGATACGCAGTATTTT
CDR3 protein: CASSERWGNTDTQYF

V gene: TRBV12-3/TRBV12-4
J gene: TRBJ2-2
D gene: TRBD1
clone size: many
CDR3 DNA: TGTGCCACGGTGGGGACAGGGGAGACCGGGGAGCTGTTTTTT
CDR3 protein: CATVGTGETGELFF

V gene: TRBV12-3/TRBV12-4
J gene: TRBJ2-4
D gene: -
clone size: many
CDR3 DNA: TGTGCCAGCAGTTCCCGGGACACCATAGCCAAAAACATTCAGTACTTC
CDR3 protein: CASSSRDTIAKNIQYF

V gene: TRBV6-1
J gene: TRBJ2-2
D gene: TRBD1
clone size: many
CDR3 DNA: TGTGCCAGCACCACAGGGGGTAGCACCGGGGAGCTGTTTTTT
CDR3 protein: CASTTGGSTGELFF

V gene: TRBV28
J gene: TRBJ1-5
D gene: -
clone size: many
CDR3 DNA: TGTGCCAGCAGTCCCCGGACTCTGCCCCAGCATTTT
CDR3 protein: CASSPRTLPQHF

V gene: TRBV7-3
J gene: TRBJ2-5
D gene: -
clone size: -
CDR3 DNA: TGTGCCAGCAGCTTATCCCCAAGACAAGAGACCCAGTACTTC
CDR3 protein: CASSLSPRQETQYF

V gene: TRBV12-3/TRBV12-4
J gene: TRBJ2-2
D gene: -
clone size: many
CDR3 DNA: TGTGCCAGCAGTTTTATTGTCCGCGGGGAGCTGTTTTTT
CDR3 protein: CASSFIVRGELFF